This is a list of T cell receptor beta chains from one sample in a study of blood T cell repertoires in COVID-19. Data came from immunoSEQ multiplex PCR; TCRdb stores just in-frame clones and leaves some out. The sample carries some 450,000 clones, about 91% recorded once. Sequencing used peripheral blood. These receptors were taken from a woman between 50 and 59 years old with COVID-19, enrolled during active disease. The CDR3 runs from the conserved cysteine through the conserved F or W. A D gene is named only where the DNA matches it firmly. The size entry is marked missing in some rows and otherwise reads once, few, many or a size class.

V gene	clone size	J gene	D gene	CDR3 protein	CDR3 DNA
TRBV30	.	TRBJ2-1	TRBD2	CAWGASGHNEQFF	TGTGCCTGGGGGGCTAGCGGACACAATGAGCAGTTCTTC
TRBV29-1	.	TRBJ1-2	.	CSVPSLYGYTF	TGCAGCGTTCCGTCCTTATATGGCTACACCTTC
TRBV12-3/TRBV12-4	.	TRBJ2-7	.	CASSSVNTYEQYF	TGTGCCAGCAGCTCTGTTAATACTTACGAGCAGTACTTC
TRBV24-1	.	TRBJ1-1	TRBD1	CATSDSGTGDKNTEAFF	TGTGCCACCAGTGATTCCGGGACAGGGGACAAGAACACTGAAGCTTTCTTT
TRBV5-4	.	TRBJ2-7	TRBD2	CASSLGVSGGNYEQYF	TGTGCCAGCAGCCTGGGTGTTAGCGGGGGGAACTACGAGCAGTACTTC
TRBV3-1/TRBV3-2	.	TRBJ1-5	.	CASSQGRGGQPQHF	TGTGCCAGCAGCCAAGGGCGGGGAGGTCAGCCCCAGCATTTT
TRBV29-1	few	TRBJ2-1	TRBD2	CSVTGTSGGARYNEQFF	TGCAGCGTTACGGGGACTAGCGGGGGGGCCCGATACAATGAGCAGTTCTTC
TRBV19	.	TRBJ1-4	.	CASRRSSVANEKLFF	TGTGCCAGTAGGCGTAGTTCGGTTGCTAATGAAAAACTGTTTTTT
TRBV12-5	.	TRBJ2-3	TRBD2	CASGLASGGPDTQYF	TGTGCTAGTGGTTTGGCTAGCGGGGGGCCAGATACGCAGTATTTT
TRBV5-1	.	TRBJ2-1	.	CASSLSQDTRQKVGQFF	TGCGCCAGCAGCTTGTCCCAAGACACAAGGCAAAAAGTTGGGCAGTTCTTC
TRBV27	.	TRBJ1-5	TRBD1	CASSLFAITGQGAHQPQHF	TGTGCCAGCAGTTTATTCGCGATCACGGGACAGGGAGCCCATCAGCCCCAGCATTTT
TRBV7-9	.	TRBJ1-2	TRBD1	CASSLWDRVGYTF	TGTGCCAGCAGCTTATGGGACAGGGTTGGCTACACCTTC
TRBV10-1	.	TRBJ2-7	.	CASSDRTATYEQYF	TGCGCCAGCAGTGATAGGACAGCCACCTACGAGCAGTACTTC
TRBV5-1	.	TRBJ1-1	.	CASSLAPGGNTEAFF	TGCGCCAGCAGCTTGGCACCGGGAGGGAACACTGAAGCTTTCTTT
TRBV21-1	.	TRBJ1-1	.	CASSRPDRDPWTEAFF	TGTGCCAGCAGCAGGCCGGACCGGGATCCCTGGACTGAAGCTTTCTTT
TRBV7-2	.	TRBJ1-3	.	CASSLVGGGNTIYF	TGTGCCAGCAGCTTAGTCGGTGGTGGAAACACCATATATTTT
TRBV3-1/TRBV3-2	.	TRBJ1-2	TRBD1	CASSQVMTGFYTF	TGTGCCAGCAGCCAAGTGATGACAGGGTTCTACACCTTC
TRBV11-2	.	TRBJ2-1	TRBD2	CASTLAGPFVNEQFF	TGTGCCAGCACCCTAGCGGGGCCGTTCGTCAATGAGCAGTTCTTC
TRBV28	.	TRBJ1-6	TRBD1	CASSLVALRQGDSPLHF	TGTGCCAGCAGTCTAGTCGCCCTTCGACAGGGGGATTCACCCCTCCACTTT
TRBV7-3	.	TRBJ1-2	.	CASSLVARQSGFGYTF	TGTGCCAGCAGCTTAGTGGCCCGACAATCGGGGTTTGGCTACACCTTC
TRBV5-1	.	TRBJ2-3	TRBD2	CASIATSAITDTQYF	TGCGCCAGCATCGCGACTAGCGCGATCACAGATACGCAGTATTTT
TRBV6-5	.	TRBJ2-1	.	CASSFRVISYNEQFF	TGTGCCAGCAGTTTCAGGGTTATCTCCTACAATGAGCAGTTCTTC
TRBV6-5	.	TRBJ2-3	TRBD1	CASSRTGGTDTQYF	TGTGCCAGCAGCCGTACAGGGGGCACAGATACGCAGTATTTT
TRBV9	.	TRBJ1-1	TRBD1	CASSPRQGRGTEAFF	TGTGCCAGCAGCCCCCGACAGGGTCGCGGCACTGAAGCTTTCTTT
TRBV6-5	.	TRBJ2-1	.	CASSGPGTRGEQFF	TGTGCCAGCAGCGGTCCGGGGACTCGAGGCGAGCAGTTCTTC
TRBV4-1	.	TRBJ2-1	TRBD2	CASSQDHGGAYNEQFF	TGCGCCAGCAGCCAAGATCACGGGGGGGCCTACAATGAGCAGTTCTTC
TRBV27	.	TRBJ1-2	.	CASSRVPSSLEGYTF	TGTGCCAGCAGTCGGGTCCCCAGTAGCTTGGAGGGCTACACCTTC
TRBV12-5	.	TRBJ1-6	.	CASGLGSDNSPLHF	TGTGCTAGTGGTTTGGGGAGCGATAATTCACCCCTCCACTTT
TRBV2	.	TRBJ1-4	.	CASRGGEKLFF	TGTGCCAGCAGGGGGGGAGAAAAACTGTTTTTT
TRBV28	.	TRBJ1-2	.	CASSSRGKGYTF	TGTGCCAGCAGTTCACGGGGGAAGGGCTACACCTTC
TRBV9	.	TRBJ2-3	.	CASSGPQGVRGWSTDTQYF	TGTGCCAGCAGCGGACCCCAGGGGGTCCGGGGGTGGAGCACAGATACGCAGTATTTT
TRBV9	.	TRBJ2-3	TRBD2	CASSVSGLAGSDTQYF	TGTGCCAGCAGCGTTTCGGGACTAGCGGGTTCAGATACGCAGTATTTT
TRBV19	.	TRBJ1-2	.	CASRRIEGNYGYTF	TGTGCCAGTAGACGGATTGAGGGCAACTATGGCTACACCTTC
TRBV24-1	.	TRBJ2-3	.	CATSAPLGPSSTDTQYF	TGTGCCACCAGTGCCCCTTTGGGCCCCTCTAGCACAGATACGCAGTATTTT
TRBV19	.	TRBJ1-3	TRBD1	CASISGQAPRNTIYF	TGTGCCAGTATTTCGGGACAGGCTCCCCGAAACACCATATATTTT
TRBV2	once	TRBJ1-1	.	CASSDRGEAFF	TGTGCCAGCAGCGATAGGGGTGAAGCTTTCTTT
TRBV6-1	few	TRBJ2-7	.	CASSEEALTRYEQYF	TGTGCCAGCAGTGAAGAAGCCCTTACTCGCTACGAGCAGTACTTC
TRBV5-6	.	TRBJ2-7	.	CASSLDIYEQYF	TGTGCCAGCAGCCTGGATATCTACGAGCAGTACTTC
TRBV7-9	.	TRBJ1-1	.	CASSFEVAGGSTRTSFF	.
TRBV7-3	.	TRBJ1-2	TRBD1	CASSFRTGRNYGYTF	TGTGCCAGCAGCTTCCGGACAGGGAGGAACTATGGCTACACCTTC
TRBV19	.	TRBJ1-2	.	CASGRDGYTF	TGTGCCTCGGGAAGGGATGGCTACACCTTC
TRBV2	.	TRBJ1-4	.	CASMGREKLFF	TGTGCCAGCATGGGCAGGGAAAAACTGTTTTTT
TRBV2	few	TRBJ2-5	.	CASSDRETQYF	TGTGCCAGCAGTGATAGAGAGACCCAGTACTTC
TRBV3-1/TRBV3-2	.	TRBJ2-1	.	CASSQIAAIYNEQFF	TGTGCCAGCAGCCAAATCGCGGCGATTTACAATGAGCAGTTCTTC
TRBV3-1/TRBV3-2	.	TRBJ2-7	TRBD2	CASSPSSGGTYEQYF	TGTGCCAGCAGCCCGTCTAGCGGGGGGACCTACGAGCAGTACTTC
TRBV19	.	TRBJ2-5	.	CASQGSPGQETQYF	TGTGCGAGTCAGGGGTCCCCGGGGCAAGAGACCCAGTACTTC
TRBV4-1	.	TRBJ1-3	TRBD1	CASSQDGRGPGNTIYF	TGCGCCAGCAGCCAAGATGGTAGGGGGCCAGGAAACACCATATATTTT
TRBV2	.	TRBJ1-2	.	CASTAEAGYTF	TGTGCCAGCACGGCGGAGGCAGGCTACACCTTC
TRBV12-3/TRBV12-4	.	TRBJ2-7	.	CASSPSYEQYF	TGTGCCAGCAGTCCGTCCTACGAGCAGTACTTC
TRBV7-9	.	TRBJ2-5	.	CASSLGSGEETQYF	TGTGCCAGCAGCTTAGGGTCAGGGGAAGAGACCCAGTACTTC
TRBV29-1	.	TRBJ2-7	.	CSVVGGDEQYF	TGCAGCGTTGTCGGAGGGGACGAGCAGTACTTC
TRBV5-1	.	TRBJ2-1	TRBD2	CASSLEASGANEQFF	TGCGCCAGCAGCTTGGAGGCTAGCGGGGCCAATGAGCAGTTCTTC
TRBV30	once	TRBJ1-2	.	CAWSHLDRPNYGYTF	TGTGCCTGGAGTCACCTGGACAGACCTAACTATGGCTACACCTTC
TRBV2	.	TRBJ1-5	.	CASREDSRINQPQHF	TGTGCCAGCCGGGAGGACAGTCGGATTAATCAGCCCCAGCATTTT
TRBV6-5	.	TRBJ2-2	.	CASSYSKGVNTGELFF	TGTGCCAGCAGTTACTCGAAGGGGGTGAACACCGGGGAGCTGTTTTTT
TRBV5-8	.	TRBJ1-4	TRBD1	CASSHRTGPLGKLFF	TGTGCCAGCAGCCACCGGACAGGGCCTTTGGGGAAACTGTTTTTT
TRBV11-1	.	TRBJ2-3	TRBD1	CASSLRTGPFTDTQYF	TGTGCCAGCAGCCTCAGGACAGGGCCCTTCACAGATACGCAGTATTTT